This TCR beta chain was observed in a study of shared T cell receptors in the human thymus. Trimming removed 5 bases at V and 0 bases at J, with 13 bases between. The CDR3 runs to 15 residues. Germline-derived CDR1 and CDR2 are SGHAT and FQDESV (reference sequence). Generated by immunoSEQ multiplex PCR, the TCRdb table keeps only in-frame clones and is missing some. This table holds some 720,000 clones, 88% found once. The same sample was also studied in work on human thymus T cells. That source reports: Congenital heart defects were the reason for the corrective surgery that the donors, healthy Finnish infants, were having. The thymus tissue came from resections taken during corrective heart surgery.

The chain employs TRBV11-1 and TRBJ1-1; a weak D match, TRBD1 (5 bases). Input material: thymocytes. The sequence was collected from a boy under three years old with a congenital heart defect. Written as DNA, the CDR3 is TGTGCCAGCAGCCCTCCGGGACTCATGAACACTGAAGCTTTCTTT. Amino acids: CASSPPGLMNTEAFF. Full variable domain (rest looked up from reference TRBV11-1 and TRBJ1-1): EAEVAQSPRYKITEKSQAVAFWCDPISGHATLYWYRQILGQGPELLVQFQDESVVDDSQLPKDRFSAERLKGVDSTLKIQPAELGDSAMYLCASSPPGLMNTEAFFGQGTRLTVV.